This T cell receptor (beta chain) stems from a study of T-cell reconstitution after alpha-beta-depleted transplantation in children. General study findings and limits: After transplant, high TCRbeta diversity at day 60 in some patients arose from surviving recipient T cells and thymic progenitors. Hyperexpanded clones declined; after one year, newly produced T cells mostly supplied diversity. Expanded graft clones numbering several hundred reportedly gave rise to alpha-beta T cells about two months after transplant.

Unique molecular identifiers were used in preparing the TCRbeta library. In TCRdb, the PCR reads were re-called with MiXCR into one record per CDR3 protein. The sample lists hundreds of thousands of distinct CDR3 sequences; over 10% were seen once. The germline V and J ends were trimmed by 1 base and 0 bases, with 11 bases remaining between them. CDR3 length: 16 amino acids. Per the germline V gene, CDR1 is SGHRS and CDR2 is YFSETQ. About this clonotype itself: No antigen is known for it.

The chain employs TRBV5-1 and TRBJ1-3; D unclear. The receptor was derived from a male patient between 5 and 17 years old who had a stem cell transplant for acute myeloid leukemia, so the T cells may come from the graft donor. The sample in question was PBMCs, mostly from graft donor cells, obtained 360 days after TCRalphabeta/CD19-depleted stem cell transplant. The CDR3 sequence: CASSLNQPSSGNTIYF. The CDR3 nucleotides read TGCGCCAGCAGCTTGAACCAGCCAAGCTCTGGAAACACCATATATTTT. The variable domain in full, with the rest retrieved from reference TRBV5-1 and TRBJ1-3, is KAGVTQTPRYLIKTRGQQVTLSCSPISGHRSVSWYQQTPGQGLQFLFEYFSETQRNKGNFPGRFSGRQFSNSRSEMNVSTLELGDSALYLCASSLNQPSSGNTIYFGEGSWLTVV.